This record concerns one TCR beta chain sequence. The antigen is unknown. This sample was included in a study of radiotherapy plus CTLA-4 blockade in lung cancer. Overall study results and limits: TCR clones from tumors expanded in blood after radiotherapy plus ipilimumab.

Clones were read by immunoSEQ multiplex PCR, and TCRdb kept only the in-frame ones, dropping some. The sample yields around 44,000 clones, around nine tenths seen once. Germline V gene sequence: CDR1 SGHNT, CDR2 YYREEE (reference sequence). The CDR3 has 13 residues. Trimming took off 1 base at V and 11 bases at J, with 15 bases between the two ends. This chain connects TRBV5-4 to TRBJ1-1; TRBD1 is a possible D gene (6 bases). The sequenced sample was peripheral blood, obtained from a patient treated with radiotherapy plus ipilimumab. This receptor was obtained from a human donor with non-small cell lung cancer that progressed on radiotherapy plus ipilimumab. Some clones in this sample may be carry-over from other donors' samples. The CDR3 sequence is CASSLISQGRAFF. In DNA, the CDR3 is TGTGCCAGCAGCTTGATCTCCCAGGGGCGGGCTTTCTTT.